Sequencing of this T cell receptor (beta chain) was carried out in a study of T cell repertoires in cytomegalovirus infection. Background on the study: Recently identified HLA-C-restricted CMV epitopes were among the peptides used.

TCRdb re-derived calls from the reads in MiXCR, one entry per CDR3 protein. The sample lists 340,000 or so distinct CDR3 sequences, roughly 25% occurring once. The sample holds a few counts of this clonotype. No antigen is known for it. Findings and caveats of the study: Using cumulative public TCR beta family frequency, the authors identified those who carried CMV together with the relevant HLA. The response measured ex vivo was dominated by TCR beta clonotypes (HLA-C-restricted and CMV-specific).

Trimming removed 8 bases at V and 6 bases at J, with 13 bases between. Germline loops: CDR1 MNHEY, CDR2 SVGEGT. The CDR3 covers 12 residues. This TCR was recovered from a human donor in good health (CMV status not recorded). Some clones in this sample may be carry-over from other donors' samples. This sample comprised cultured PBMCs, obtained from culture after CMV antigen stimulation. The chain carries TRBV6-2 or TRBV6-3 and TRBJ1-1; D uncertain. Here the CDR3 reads CASSRGTAEAFF. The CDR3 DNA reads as TGTGCCAGCTCAAGAGGCACCGCTGAAGCTTTCTTT.